This T cell receptor beta chain originates from a study of PD-1 blockade in classical Hodgkin lymphoma. For the study at large: On a schedule of every 2 weeks, patients received nivolumab 3 mg/kg intravenously.

Patients all relapsed after autologous stem cell transplantation, and there was variation in brentuximab vedotin exposure. Whole-study results and caveats: Unlike CD8+ TCR diversity, which did not rise significantly by C4D1, CD4+ TCR diversity did. Diminished baseline TCR diversity has been reported in newly diagnosed patients relative to healthy donors.

The protocol was immunoSEQ multiplex PCR, while the TCRdb copy is restricted to in-frame clones and leaves out a portion. The sample carries 55,000 to 65,000 clones, 75% to 90% recorded once. After removal of 2 bases from V and 5 bases from J, the junction contained 1 base not matched to a gene. Germline V gene data show CDR1 as SGHDT and CDR2 as YYEEEE. The CDR3 contains 13 residues. To note about this clone: Its antigen is still unknown.

This TCR derives from a human donor with classical Hodgkin lymphoma. The chain uses TRBV5-6 and TRBJ1-1; TRBD1 matches at 9 bases. The sample consisted of peripheral blood mononuclear cells (PBMCs), taken at baseline. The CDR3 here is CASSFGQGTEAFF. The CDR3 bases are TGTGCCAGCAGCTTCGGACAGGGGACTGAAGCTTTCTTT.